The entry below gives a single T cell receptor beta chain sequence along with its context. Some clones are missing from TCRdb's copy, which holds only in-frame ones; the method was immunoSEQ multiplex PCR. The table includes some 2,400 clones, around 98% detected once. The CDR3 has 13 residues. V was shortened by 3 bases and J by 4 bases, with 9 bases between the two germline ends. The sample belongs to a study of control samples from healthy donors and cancer patients. Sequencing was done on a sample of PBMCs. The origin of this receptor is a man between 65 and 85 years old with head and neck cancer. V gene TRBV12-3 or TRBV12-4 combines with J gene TRBJ1-2; no clear D. CDR3 sequence: CASSFQSSYGYTF. CDR3 bases: TGTGCCAGCAGTTTTCAGTCCTCCTATGGCTACACCTTC.